The source of this T cell receptor beta chain is a study of blood T cells in healthy people across ages. Whole-study findings and limits: With age, beta diversity per million T cells declined roughly linearly, significantly by 40 to 50.

Peripheral blood was drawn, about 9.1 milliliters per donor. Primed by a sample-barcoded 5' primer and a J-beta primer mix, a second PCR proceeded for roughly 7 to 11 cycles. Each cDNA was tagged by a template-switch adaptor containing 12 random nucleotides. From the 5' RACE reads, TCRdb called clonotypes with MiXCR, one entry per CDR3 protein. The repertoire holds about 1.6 million distinct CDR3 sequences, with around 36% as singletons. Comment on this clonotype: Its antigen is not known.

This TCR came from a woman in her twenties or thirties in good health. The sample consisted of blood.

CDR3 in amino acids: CASRILAGVEQYF. DNA of the CDR3: TGTGCCAGCAGAATACTAGCGGGAGTCGAGCAGTACTTC. This chain joins TRBV28 and TRBJ2-7; 11 bases align to TRBD2. This CDR3 spans 13 amino acids. Germline CDR1 MDHEN, CDR2 SYDVKM. V lost 6 bases to trimming and J lost 6 bases; unmatched junction nucleotides: 4.